This T cell receptor (beta chain) was recovered during a study of shared clonotypes between healthy human individuals. Trimming cost V 3 bases and J 3 bases, with 15 bases left between them. Per germline, CDR1 MNHEY and CDR2 SMNVEV (reference sequence). The length of the CDR3 is 15 residues. CD8 cells classed as naive were CD45RO-negative and positively selected for CCR7, excluding terminally differentiated effector memory CD45RA+ cells. Using immunoSEQ multiplex PCR, the repertoire was profiled, and TCRdb retains in-frame clones only, with some absent. This sample has some 2 million clones; about 95% occur once, and the top ten carry roughly 1%.

The sequencing sample was made of naive CD8+ T cells sorted from blood. The J gene is TRBJ2-7, the V gene TRBV27; D could derive from TRBD1 or TRBD2 (5 bases each). The sequence derives from a man aged 18 to 30 in good health. The CDR3 DNA sequence: TGTGCCAGCAGTTTTGGCCCCGGGGCTGGCTACGAGCAGTACTTC. Amino acids: CASSFGPGAGYEQYF.